The 17 T cell receptor beta chains below all came from one sample that was sequenced in a study of blood T cell repertoires in COVID-19. Assay: immunoSEQ multiplex PCR; the TCRdb copy retains only in-frame clones and omits some. The data show about 160,000 clones, with 65% to 85% seen just once and around 13% held by the top ten. The sample was peripheral blood. The receptors stem from a woman older than 75 with acute or convalescent COVID-19.

The V call is TRBV5-4, the J call TRBJ1-6; TRBD1 is a possible D gene (5 bases). Germline V lookup: CDR1 SGHNT, CDR2 YYREEE (reference sequence). V was cut by 4 bases and J by 10 bases, with 9 bases left in between. The CDR3 runs 12 residues. In DNA, the CDR3 is TGTGCCAGCAGCCTAGGGGCGTCACCCCTCCACTTT. This translates into CASSLGASPLHF.

The V and J genes are TRBV5-4 and TRBJ2-2, with 11 bases that match TRBD2. CDR1 SGHNT and CDR2 YYREEE come from the germline V gene (reference sequence). With 4 bases clipped from V and 6 bases from J, the junction kept 8 bases outside the gene matches. The CDR3 consists of 16 residues. CDR3 region: CASSAPSGRLSGELFF. CDR3 in DNA: TGTGCCAGCAGCGCACCTAGCGGGAGGTTGTCCGGGGAGCTGTTTTTT.

V gene TRBV28 combines with J gene TRBJ2-5; TRBD1 agrees at 12 bases. CDR3 length: 16 residues. The ends lost 5 bases at V and 3 bases at J; junction bases unmatched: 7. The germline V gene encodes CDR1 MDHEN and CDR2 SYDVKM. The CDR3 sequence: CASSAAGTGGEETQYF. The CDR3 coding sequence is TGTGCCAGCAGTGCTGCCGGGACAGGGGGCGAAGAGACCCAGTACTTC.

The V call is TRBV19, the J call TRBJ2-7, with TRBD2 identical over 9 bases. The CDR3 length is 15 residues. Trimming at V came to 2 bases and at J to 2 bases, leaving 4 bases not matched to a gene. CDR1 and CDR2 from the germline V gene are LNHDA and SQIVND (reference sequence). In nucleotides, the CDR3 is TGTGCCAGTAGTATATATAGCGGGAGTCCCTACGAGCAGTACTTC. Translated: CASSIYSGSPYEQYF.

The rearrangement links TRBV7-9 to TRBJ1-4; D is perhaps TRBD1 (5 bases). Per the germline V gene, CDR1 is SEHNR and CDR2 is FQNEAQ (reference sequence). The CDR3 covers 15 residues. Trimming left V 1 base short and J 6 bases short, with 12 bases between. This CDR3 reads CASSLVRGNHEKLFF. The CDR3 DNA sequence: TGTGCCAGCAGCTTAGTGCGGGGCAACCATGAAAAACTGTTTTTT.

This sequence joins TRBV29-1 and TRBJ1-4, with D possibly matching TRBD1 (5 bases). The V gene's germline CDR1 is SQVTM and CDR2 ANQGSEA. V was clipped by 4 bases and J by 9 bases, with 18 bases between them. This CDR3 has 14 residues. CDR3: CSVGQGGVGQKLFF. In DNA form, the CDR3 reads TGCAGCGTTGGTCAGGGCGGGGTGGGACAAAAACTGTTTTTT.

V and J are TRBV5-1 and TRBJ1-6; TRBD1 might be the D (5 bases). V shed 5 bases and J shed 10 bases, with 16 bases lying between them. The CDR3 has 14 residues. The germline V gene encodes CDR1 SGHRS and CDR2 YFSETQ. CDR3 protein: CASSPTDLGSPLHF. For the CDR3, the DNA is TGCGCCAGCAGTCCGACAGACCTGGGGTCACCCCTCCACTTT.

In its sample, this clone was seen a few times. J is TRBJ1-2 and V is TRBV7-9; 8 bases are a match to TRBD1. Germline CDR1 and CDR2: SEHNR and FQNEAQ (reference sequence). The V segment lost 1 base and the J segment 3 bases; nucleotides outside the gene matches: 4. The CDR3 loop spans 15 amino acids. CDR3 coding DNA: TGTGCCAGCAGCTTAGGGACAGGGAACCACTATGGCTACACCTTC. Translated: CASSLGTGNHYGYTF. Full variable domain (outside the CDR3, taken from reference TRBV7-9 and TRBJ1-2): DTGVSQNPRHKITKRGQNVTFRCDPISEHNRLYWYRQTLGQGPEFLTYFQNEAQLEKSRLLSDRFSAERPKGSFSTLEIQRTEQGDSAMYLCASSLGTGNHYGYTFGSGTRLTVV.

The chain couples TRBV30 to TRBJ2-3; the match to TRBD2 covers 7 bases. The CDR3 spans 12 residues. Germline values: CDR1 GTSNPN, CDR2 SVGIG (reference sequence). V shed 5 bases and J 4 bases; nucleotides not matched to a gene: 3. The CDR3 loop is CAWGGGADTQYF. CDR3 sequence (DNA): TGTGCCTGGGGTGGGGGGGCAGATACGCAGTATTTT. The full variable domain, with the rest looked up from reference TRBV30 and TRBJ2-3, is SQTIHQWPATLVQPVGSPLSLECTVEGTSNPNLYWYRQAAGRGLQLLFYSVGIGQISSEVPQNLSASRPQDRQFILSSKKLLLSDSGFYLCAWGGGADTQYFGPGTRLTVL.

V gene TRBV9 combines with J gene TRBJ1-1; D unresolved. CDR1 SGDLS and CDR2 YYNGEE come from the germline V gene. Between the trimmed V and J ends, which lost 7 bases and 0 bases, there was a span of 10 bases. The CDR3 loop spans 13 amino acids. Here the CDR3 reads CASPSFMNTEAFF. The CDR3 DNA sequence: TGTGCCAGCCCTAGCTTCATGAACACTGAAGCTTTCTTT.

This clone was counted between two and nine times. The chain is built from TRBV5-1 and TRBJ1-1; D may be TRBD1 (6 bases). The CDR3 is 15 residues long. Germline V gene lookup returns CDR1 SGHRS and CDR2 YFSETQ. V shed 4 bases and J shed 1 base, with 14 bases lying between them. The CDR3 nucleotides read TGCGCCAGCAGCAAGCGGACAGAGTCGAACACTGAAGCTTTCTTT. Residues: CASSKRTESNTEAFF.

The V and J genes are TRBV3-1 (or the pseudogene TRBV3-2) and TRBJ1-1; D call uncertain. The CDR3 is 16 amino acids. V lost 1 base, J lost 9 bases, and 21 bases lay in between. The germline CDR1 and CDR2 sequences are LGHDT and YNNKEL (reference sequence). CDR3 sequence: CASSQGRVQTIRQAFF. The CDR3 DNA follows: TGTGCCAGCAGCCAAGGTCGAGTCCAGACTATAAGACAAGCTTTCTTT.

V gene TRBV2 combines with J gene TRBJ2-5; 10 nucleotides match TRBD2. This CDR3 contains 15 residues. Unmatched junction bases numbered 10, after V lost 7 bases and J lost 5 bases. In germline, CDR1 is SNHLY, CDR2 FYNNEI. The CDR3 sequence is CASTSGTSAYETQYF. CDR3 sequence (DNA): TGTGCCAGCACTTCGGGGACTAGCGCCTATGAGACCCAGTACTTC. Complete variable domain (other parts from reference TRBV2 and TRBJ2-5): EPEVTQTPSHQVTQMGQEVILRCVPISNHLYFYWYRQILGQKVEFLVSFYNNEISEKSEIFDDQFSVERPDGSNFTLKIRSTKLEDSAMYFCASTSGTSAYETQYFGPGTRLLVL.

The gene calls are TRBV7-9 and TRBJ2-2; D perhaps matches TRBD1 (6 bases). This CDR3 region has 16 residues. Germline CDR1 and CDR2: SEHNR and FQNEAQ (reference sequence). V was pared by 2 bases and J by 6 bases, with 16 bases between. Here the CDR3 DNA reads TGTGCCAGCAGCTTACACCAACAGGGATGGTCCGGGGAGCTGTTTTTT. Translation gives CASSLHQQGWSGELFF.

The J gene is TRBJ1-3, the V gene TRBV29-1; no definite D call. Germline lookup yields CDR1 SQVTM and CDR2 ANQGSEA. Deletions cut 2 bases from V and 0 bases from J, with 11 bases between. The CDR3 spans 15 residues. Written as DNA, the CDR3 is TGCAGCGTTGAATTAGGCCGGAGCTCTGGAAACACCATATATTTT. It translates to CSVELGRSSGNTIYF.

The rearrangement links TRBV2 to TRBJ1-1; 9 bases are a match to TRBD1. The CDR3 consists of 14 residues. V shed 8 bases, J shed 5 bases, and the junction held 9 bases outside the gene matches. Germline-derived CDR1 and CDR2 are SNHLY and FYNNEI. The chain's CDR3 is CASAGQGLGTEAFF. In nucleotides, the CDR3 is TGTGCCAGCGCAGGACAGGGGTTAGGGACTGAAGCTTTCTTT.

The rearrangement links TRBV6-5 to TRBJ1-6, with TRBD1 matching 8 bases. The J segment lost 10 bases and the V segment lost 6 bases, leaving 11 bases of the junction unmatched. Germline-derived CDR1 and CDR2 are MNHEY and SVGAGI. This CDR3 region has 15 residues. CDR3 sequence: CASSTDREGYSPLHF. The CDR3, as DNA: TGTGCCAGCAGCACGGACAGGGAGGGGTACTCACCCCTCCACTTT.